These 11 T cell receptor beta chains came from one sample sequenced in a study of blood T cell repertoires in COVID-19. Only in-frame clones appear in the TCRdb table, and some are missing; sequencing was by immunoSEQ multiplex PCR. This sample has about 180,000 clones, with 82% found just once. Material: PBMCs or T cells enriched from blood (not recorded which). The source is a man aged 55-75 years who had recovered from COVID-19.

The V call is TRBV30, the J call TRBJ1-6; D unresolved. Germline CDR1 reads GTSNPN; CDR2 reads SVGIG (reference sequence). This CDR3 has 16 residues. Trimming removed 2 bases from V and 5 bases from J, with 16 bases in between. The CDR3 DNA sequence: TGTGCCTGGAGTCGCGATTCATCGGAGAATAATTCACCCCTCCACTTT. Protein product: CAWSRDSSENNSPLHF.

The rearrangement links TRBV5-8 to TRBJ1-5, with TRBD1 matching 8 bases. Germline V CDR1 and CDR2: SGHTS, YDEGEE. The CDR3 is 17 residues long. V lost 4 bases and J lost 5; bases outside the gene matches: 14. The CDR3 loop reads CASSGATGTGHYQPQHF. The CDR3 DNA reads TGTGCCAGCAGCGGCGCCACCGGGACAGGCCACTATCAGCCCCAGCATTTT.

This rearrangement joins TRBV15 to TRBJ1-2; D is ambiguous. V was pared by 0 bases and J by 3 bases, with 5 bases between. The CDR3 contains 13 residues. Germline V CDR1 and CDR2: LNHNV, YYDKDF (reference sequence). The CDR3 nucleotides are TGTGCCACCAGCAGAGACCGAGACTATGGCTACACCTTC. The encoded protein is CATSRDRDYGYTF.

The CDR3 region is CASSIIGTGQGYEQYF. The CDR3 DNA reads as TGTGCCAGCAGCATAATCGGGACAGGCCAGGGGTACGAGCAGTACTTC. This chain links TRBV7-9 with TRBJ2-7, with TRBD1 matching 8 bases. The germline V gene has CDR1 SEHNR and CDR2 FQNEAQ (reference sequence). The CDR3 sequence is 16 residues long. The junction had 13 bases not matched to a gene; V was cut back by 5 bases and J by 4 bases.

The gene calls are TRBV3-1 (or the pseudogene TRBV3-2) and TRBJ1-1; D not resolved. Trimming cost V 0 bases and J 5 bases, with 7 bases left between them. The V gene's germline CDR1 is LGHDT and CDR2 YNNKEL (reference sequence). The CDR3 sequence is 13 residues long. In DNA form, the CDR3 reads TGTGCCAGCAGCCAAGACTCCCTGACTGAAGCTTTCTTT. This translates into CASSQDSLTEAFF.

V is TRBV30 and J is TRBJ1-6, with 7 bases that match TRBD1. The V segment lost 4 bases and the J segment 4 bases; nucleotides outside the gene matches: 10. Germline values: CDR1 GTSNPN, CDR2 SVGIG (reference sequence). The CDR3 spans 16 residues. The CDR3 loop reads CAWKLQGTPYNSPLHF. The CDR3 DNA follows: TGTGCCTGGAAATTACAGGGGACCCCTTATAATTCACCCCTCCACTTT.

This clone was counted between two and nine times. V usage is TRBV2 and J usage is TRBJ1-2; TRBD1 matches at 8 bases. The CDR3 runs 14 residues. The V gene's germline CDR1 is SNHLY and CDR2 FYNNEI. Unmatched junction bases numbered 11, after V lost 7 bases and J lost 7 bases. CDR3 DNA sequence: TGTGCCAGCACCATCCAGGGGGCAGGAGTTGGCTACACCTTC. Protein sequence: CASTIQGAGVGYTF.

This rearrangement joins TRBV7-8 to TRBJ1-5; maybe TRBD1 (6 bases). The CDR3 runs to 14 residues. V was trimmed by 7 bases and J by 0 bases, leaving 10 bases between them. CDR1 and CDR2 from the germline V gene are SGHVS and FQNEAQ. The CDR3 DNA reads TGTGCCAGCAACAGGGACGTTAGCAATCAGCCCCAGCATTTT. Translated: CASNRDVSNQPQHF. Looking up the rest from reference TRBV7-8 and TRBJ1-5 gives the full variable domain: GAGVSQSPRYKVAKRGQDVALRCDPISGHVSLFWYQQALGQGPEFLTYFQNEAQLDKSGLPSDRFFAERPEGSVSTLKIQRTQQEDSAVYLCASNRDVSNQPQHFGDGTRLSIL.

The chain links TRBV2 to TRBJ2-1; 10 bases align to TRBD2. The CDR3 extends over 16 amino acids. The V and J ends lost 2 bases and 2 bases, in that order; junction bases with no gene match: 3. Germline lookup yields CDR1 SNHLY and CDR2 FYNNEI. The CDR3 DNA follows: TGTGCCAGCAGTGAAAGGCTAGCGGGGGCCTACAATGAGCAGTTCTTC. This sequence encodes CASSERLAGAYNEQFF.

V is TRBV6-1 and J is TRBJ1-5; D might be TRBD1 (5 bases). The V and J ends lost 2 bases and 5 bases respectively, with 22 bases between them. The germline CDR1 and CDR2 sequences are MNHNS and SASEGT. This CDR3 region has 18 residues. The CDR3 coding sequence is TGTGCCAGCAGTGAAACCCACTTATACTGGGGCGCATATCAGCCCCAGCATTTT. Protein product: CASSETHLYWGAYQPQHF.

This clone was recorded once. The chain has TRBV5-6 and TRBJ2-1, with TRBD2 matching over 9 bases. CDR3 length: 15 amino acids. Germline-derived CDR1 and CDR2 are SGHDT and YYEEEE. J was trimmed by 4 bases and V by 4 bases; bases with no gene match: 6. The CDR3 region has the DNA TGTGCCAGCAGCATCCCGGGACTAGCTTACAATGAGCAGTTCTTC. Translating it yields CASSIPGLAYNEQFF.